This TCR beta chain was observed in a study of cytomegalovirus exposure and HLA in healthy donors (dated by TCRdb to 2016 to 2017). With regard to the full study: An earlier analysis of some 600 of the donors reported roughly 300 Gb of sequence data and around 120 million unique TCR beta sequences obtained from about 200 million T cells. Rather than using new phenotypic data, the later analysis identified candidate immune exposures from TCR beta sequences and from how often those sequences occurred across donors. All discovery cohort repertoires had been generated on a single sequencing platform. In a later analysis, previously published TCR beta repertoires from some 640 donors were re-analyzed and high-resolution HLA genotyping was added so that TCR occurrence patterns could be studied. The T cell repertoires of 550 to 850 subjects were profiled by immunosequencing and related to cytomegalovirus serostatus. The study aimed to test whether cataloging public T cell receptors could reveal signatures of past pathogen exposure. Of the approximately 400 genotyped donors, about 80% fell in the genetic ancestry cluster associated with self-reported Caucasian donors. An early release that covered several hundred HLA-typed donors contained approximately 300 gigabases of sequencing data and tens of millions of unique TCR sequences. Among over 350 genotyped donors of the cohort, an average of approximately 240,000 unique TCR beta nucleotide sequences were sequenced per donor, around 20% of them non-productive. Donor age, sex, ethnicity and CMV serostatus were compiled together with the repertoire data. To predict cytomegalovirus infection status, the study brought together high-throughput TCR immunosequencing, statistical association of individual TCRs with disease status, and machine learning. A later genetic analysis took genome-wide SNP genotypes for about 55% of the roughly 700 donors and used that subset as a discovery cohort. Class I and class II HLA loci were covered by the typing at four-digit resolution. An earlier analysis of several hundred of the donors applied high-throughput TCR beta sequencing to assess whether each TCR beta V gene segment acted as functional or pseudogenic. Typing coverage varied by locus: roughly 629-630 donors for A, B, C, DRB1 and DQB1; 500 to 550 for DQA1; about 570 for DPA1; approximately 450 for DPB1. Because of strong linkage in the cohort, 4 to 6 DR-DQ haplotypes were treated as single units for association and clustering. In addition to the first cohort of several hundred subjects, a separate validation cohort of under 150 different subjects was used. The study at large found these results: In vitro tests confirmed that a few of the cytomegalovirus-associated TCR beta chains recognize cytomegalovirus antigens. According to a later analysis, most CMV-associated TCR beta chains appeared to be HLA-restricted, and the HLA associations seemed to be driven largely by CMV exposure. Because HLA typing was missing for some donors at each locus, association tests included only the typed subset. In a later analysis, several top co-occurrence clusters were reported to appear linked to parvovirus B19, influenza, CMV and Epstein-Barr virus. The only immune exposure information available for the cohort was CMV serostatus. Correlated functional status among segregating V segments might reflect linkage disequilibrium, but an unknown experimental factor could not be ruled out. A later genetic analysis associated a missense DCLRE1C variant with V-gene and J-gene trimming of TCR beta chains, and an independent cohort replicated the association. A further reported finding was that TCR beta sequences accurately predicted the HLA-A and HLA-B alleles for most subjects in the first cohort. In a later genetic analysis, fewer N-insertions in productive TCRs were reported among donors in an Asian-associated ancestry cluster than the approximately 710-donor mean. A later analysis associated 16,951 TCR beta sequences with specific HLA alleles at a false discovery rate of 0.05. Compared with equally common non-associated chains, HLA-associated TCR beta chains in a later analysis were more clonally expanded and had lower generation probabilities. A cluster of highly shared sequence variants was judged likely to represent a technical artifact of the sequencing pipeline. According to the authors, the approach could potentially be generalized to other disease states and immunological phenotypes. Presence/absence analyses assumed roughly uniform sequencing depth across donors, an assumption that may not hold. Because the 87-base-pair reads could not distinguish some IMGT-functional V segments, including TRBV6-2 and TRBV6-3, those segments were excluded. Most TCR sequences were seen in very few donors, while some public TCRs were found in many individuals. The earlier analysis of approximately 540 of the donors excluded roughly 17 rarely observed V segments, including chromosome 9 orphons, because counts were too low. The cohort was sequenced for TCR beta chains only, and without alpha or paired-chain data the features that could be detected were limited. When HLA alleles, especially DR and DQ, strongly co-occurred, attributing TCR associations to individual alleles was difficult. In an earlier analysis of 450 to 750 of the donors, most TCR beta V segments appeared in productive rearrangements about 87% or about 30% of the time, broadly matching IMGT annotations. In the study, around 150 TCR beta chains were listed as associated with cytomegalovirus. The classifier was reported to diagnose cytomegalovirus status with high specificity and sensitivity in both the original cohort and the validation cohort. A later analysis found that TCR association rates varied across HLA loci, with DRB1 alleles showing the most associated TCRs and HLA-C alleles the fewest.

Regarding this clone: Its antigen remains undetermined. No base quality values were provided; no much bigger clone lies one nucleotide off.

Library preparation was by the immunoSEQ multiplex PCR assay. A mixture of 60 forward primers for TCR Vbeta segments and 13 reverse primers for TCR Jbeta segments was used in the multiplex PCR. Amplification of the CDR3 region of rearranged TCR beta genes was performed with a multiplex PCR assay on genomic DNA. On the Illumina HiSeq System, the amplified TCR beta libraries were sequenced as 87-base-pair reads. The original pipeline was this. Across the roughly 670 repertoires, a later analysis counted 80 million or so unique TCR beta chains, 9.5 million to 12 million of which were shared by at least two donors. To remove PCR and sequencing errors, raw reads were error-corrected and collapsed into unique sequences using a nearest-neighbor algorithm that merged closely related sequences. Alignment of CDR3 sequences to IMGT reference sequences was used to assign V, D and J gene segments. For a sequence to be retained, a match of at least six nucleotides was required to both a V gene segment and a J gene segment. Rearrangements were called productive when the CDR3 lacked stop codons and stayed in frame with V and J; all others were non-productive. CDR3 was defined by IMGT convention, running from the second conserved V-encoded cysteine to the conserved J-encoded phenylalanine. The earlier analysis of about 570 of the donors excluded any sequence lacking an unambiguous match to a single V gene segment. In an earlier analysis of 587 of the donors, a V segment was called functional when productive rearrangements were above 56.7%, and segregating when the standard deviation between donors exceeded 5%. To diagnose cytomegalovirus status from the catalog of TCR beta chain sequences, a statistical classification framework was built. V and J gene assignment, in a later analysis, came from comparing TCR nucleotide sequences with IMGT/GENE-DB human TR gene sequences. Using the TCRdist pipeline, a later analysis assigned CDR3 sequences along with most-parsimonious VDJ recombination scenarios. In a later analysis, every TCR beta chain was defined by the combination of its CDR3 amino acid sequence and its V-gene family, and reads without a unique V-gene family were dropped. A later analysis removed 450 to 600 highly shared, low-generation-probability nucleotide sequences to deal with suspected cross-contamination and a sequencing artifact. In a later analysis, a clonal expansion index for each public chain was calculated from normalized within-repertoire ranks of inferred template counts. In a later analysis, generation probabilities were computed using a VDJ recombination model fitted to out-of-frame rearrangements, and the results were checked against IGoR. A later analysis scored TCR-TCR, TCR-HLA and TCR-CMV co-occurrence with hypergeometric tests, applying a repertoire-size bias correction to TCR pairs. False discovery rates were estimated in a later analysis by permuting HLA or CMV assignments 20 times. In a later analysis, co-occurring TCRs were grouped using DBSCAN, and TCRdist sequence similarity was added for clustering within HLA-allele-positive subsets. Co-occurrence clustering excluded repertoires with fewer than 30,000 or more than 120,000 public chains, plus five with anomalous nucleotide sharing. TCRdb's version of the immuneACCESS table is confined to in-frame rearrangements and falls short of the full clone set. An unresolved V gene accounts for under half of the shortfall where checked; the remainder is of unknown origin. For V, J and clone size, that table is used; D and trimming come from the DNA. In all, the sample holds 150,000 to 200,000 clones, and just under 80% of those were seen once. Less than 15% of the sample is in the top ten clones.

The cohort was made up of under 800 healthy bone marrow donors. All cohort members were sampled while nominally healthy, although unrecorded immune exposures were likely present. The donor was CMV seropositive and was included in the group of about 290 seropositive cohort members. Each donor provided a peripheral blood sample, and peripheral blood mononuclear cells were used for TCR beta sequencing. Genomic DNA was extracted from the blood cell samples with the Qiagen DNeasy Blood Extraction Kit. V is cut by 5 bases and J by 3 bases, and the space between the germline ends is 14 bases. The CDR3 has 14 amino acids, counting the end cysteine and phenylalanine. The CDR3 DNA has 42 bases and is translated from base 1. Reading the germline V gene gives CDR1 SNHLY and CDR2 FYNNEI.

Sequencing was done on a sample of PBMCs. This clonotype was obtained from a woman in her forties or fifties in good health and CMV-seropositive. The chain was built from TRBV2 and TRBJ2-7; a weak D assignment points to TRBD2 (6 bases agree). The CDR3 region: CASSQTSRNYEQYF. The DNA is as follows: TGTGCCAGCAGTCAAACTAGCCGTAACTACGAGCAGTACTTC. Joined to the reference TRBV2 and TRBJ2-7 proteins, this CDR3 gives the full variable domain: EPEVTQTPSHQVTQMGQEVILRCVPISNHLYFYWYRQILGQKVEFLVSFYNNEISEKSEIFDDQFSVERPDGSNFTLKIRSTKLEDSAMYFCASSQTSRNYEQYFGPGTRLTVT.